The 18 T cell receptor beta chains below were found in one sample sequenced in a study of chemoradiotherapy in HPV16-positive cancers. Only in-frame clones appear in the TCRdb table, and some are missing; sequencing was by immunoSEQ multiplex PCR. The profile covers approximately 30,000 clones, with approximately 90% appearing a single time and 4.5% to 6% taken by the ten largest. The sample in question was blood, obtained from a patient who underwent chemoradiotherapy. These receptors originate from a human donor with HPV-associated anogenital cancer.

The genes are TRBV4-1 and TRBJ2-7, with TRBD1 matching 9 bases. Germline CDR1 is MGHRA and CDR2 is YSYEKL. This CDR3 contains 14 residues. Trimming took 7 bases from V and 4 from J; bases not matched to a gene: 8. CDR3 bases: TGCGCCAGCAACTCTGGGACAGGGTCATACGAGCAGTACTTC. Protein product: CASNSGTGSYEQYF.

V is TRBV29-1 and J is TRBJ2-1; D possibly corresponds to TRBD2 (5 bases). Trimming took off 8 bases at V and 10 bases at J, with 15 bases between the two ends. The CDR3 totals 11 residues. Germline CDR1 and CDR2: SQVTM and ANQGSEA. CDR3 DNA: TGCAGCTTCCGAGGGAGCCCAGAGCAGTTCTTC. This translates into CSFRGSPEQFF.

The chain employs TRBV10-1 and TRBJ2-1; possibly TRBD1 for D (6 bases). With 2 bases removed from V and 4 bases from J, the gap between germline ends came to 9 bases. This CDR3 has 14 residues. Germline values: CDR1 WNHNN, CDR2 SYGVQD (reference sequence). CDR3 DNA: TGCGCCAGCAGTGAGGGGGGCCCATACAATGAGCAGTTCTTC. Its translation is CASSEGGPYNEQFF.

The chain carries TRBV5-1 and TRBJ2-7, with unresolved D. Deletions cut 0 bases from V and 0 bases from J, with 4 bases between. The germline V gene encodes CDR1 SGHRS and CDR2 YFSETQ. The CDR3 spans 13 residues. The CDR3 spells CASSLAYSYEQYF. CDR3 nucleotides: TGCGCCAGCAGCTTGGCCTACTCCTACGAGCAGTACTTC.

This clone has only a few counts. The chain couples TRBV5-8 to TRBJ1-2; D not resolved. The CDR3 runs 14 residues. From germline, CDR1 is SGHTS and CDR2 YDEGEE. V was trimmed by 0 bases and J by 6 bases, leaving 12 bases between them. The CDR3: CASSLGLGGNGYTF. In DNA form, the CDR3 reads TGTGCCAGCAGCTTGGGCTTGGGAGGGAATGGCTACACCTTC.

The chain links TRBV7-2 to TRBJ2-2, with D uncertain. The CDR3 totals 14 residues. Germline CDR1 reads SGHTA; CDR2 reads FQGNSA. V was clipped by 8 bases and J by 0 bases, with 10 bases between them. CDR3 coding DNA: TGTGCCAGCCCTAGTTTGTCGAACACCGGGGAGCTGTTTTTT. Translated, it gives CASPSLSNTGELFF.

Written as DNA, the CDR3 is TGTGCCAGCCGGACGACACCTGAGCAGTTCTTC. It translates to CASRTTPEQFF. The chain combines TRBV19 with TRBJ2-1, with D unresolved. V lost 9 bases to trimming and J lost 9 bases, with 12 bases between them. CDR1 is LNHDA and CDR2 is SQIVND in the germline V gene (reference sequence). The CDR3 contains 11 residues.

This rearrangement joins TRBV7-9 to TRBJ1-1, with 8 nucleotides matching TRBD1. CDR3 length equals 12 residues. The germline V gene encodes CDR1 SEHNR and CDR2 FQNEAQ (reference sequence). V dropped 5 bases and J dropped 11; count of bases not matched to a gene: 7. The CDR3 DNA sequence: TGTGCCAGCAGCACCCAGACAGGGGAGGCTTTCTTT. Translated: CASSTQTGEAFF.

V usage is TRBV5-1 and J usage is TRBJ2-3; D may match TRBD1 or TRBD2 (5 bases each). Germline V CDR1 and CDR2: SGHRS, YFSETQ. The CDR3 covers 14 residues. V dropped 0 bases and J dropped 6 bases, with 11 bases sitting between them. The DNA of the CDR3 is TGCGCCAGCAGCTTGGGTCAGGGACCGGATACGCAGTATTTT. Residues: CASSLGQGPDTQYF.

This chain joins TRBV15 and TRBJ2-5, with 7 nucleotides matching TRBD1. Judging by the DNA end, TRBJ2-7 fits better; the J call may be wrong. Germline V lookup: CDR1 LNHNV, CDR2 YYDKDF (reference sequence). This CDR3 is 15 amino acids long. Here the CDR3 DNA reads TGTGCCACCAGCACTAGGGGCAGGGGGACCTACGAGCAGTACTTC. It codes for CATSTRGRGTYEQYF.

The rearrangement links TRBV27 to TRBJ1-1; no firm D call. CDR1 is MNHEY and CDR2 is SMNVEV in the germline V gene (reference sequence). The CDR3 covers 13 residues. The ends were cut back, 5 bases at V and 1 base at J, with 8 bases in the middle. DNA of the CDR3: TGTGCCAGCAGTAGGAAGTCGAACACTGAAGCTTTCTTT. This sequence encodes CASSRKSNTEAFF.

CDR3 nucleotides: TGCAGTGCCAGCATCTACGAGCAGTACTTC. The encoded protein is CSASIYEQYF. J is TRBJ2-7 and V is TRBV20-1; D is unclear. This CDR3 spans 10 amino acids. Trimming removed 6 bases from V and 3 bases from J, with 6 bases in between. CDR1 is DFQATT, CDR2 SNEGSKA, per germline (reference sequence).

The V gene is TRBV5-1, the J gene TRBJ2-1; 7 bases align to TRBD2. CDR3 length: 16 amino acids. Germline CDR1 SGHRS, CDR2 YFSETQ. J gave up 0 bases and V 5 bases, and 8 bases lay outside the gene matches. CDR3 nucleotides: TGCGCCAGCAGTCCAGCGGGGCTAAGCTCCTACAATGAGCAGTTCTTC. This gives the protein CASSPAGLSSYNEQFF.

This clone rates as medium-sized. This rearrangement joins TRBV27 to TRBJ1-2; D gene unclear. The V end was cut by 2 bases, the J end by 1 base, with 11 bases between. Germline V gene lookup returns CDR1 MNHEY and CDR2 SMNVEV (reference sequence). CDR3 size: 15 residues. CDR3 bases: TGTGCCAGCAGTTTAAATCCGGTGCTTAACTATGGCTACACCTTC. This translates into CASSLNPVLNYGYTF.

This clone turned up a few times. The DNA for the CDR3 is TGTGCCAGCAGCTCGGGGGGCAGGGCCGGGGAGCTGTTTTTT. Translated: CASSSGGRAGELFF. The chain uses TRBV5-6 and TRBJ2-2; possible D gene TRBD2, 7 bases. Germline CDR1 SGHDT, CDR2 YYEEEE. Trimming pared 3 bases from V and 6 bases from J, leaving 12 bases between. This CDR3 is built from 14 residues.

The chain couples TRBV2 to TRBJ2-3; 7 bases map to TRBD2. Germline-derived CDR1 and CDR2 are SNHLY and FYNNEI. There are 14 residues in the CDR3. Trimming cost V 6 bases and J 0 bases; bases outside gene matches: 3. CDR3 nucleotides: TGTGCCAGCAGGGGGGGGACTAGCACAGATACGCAGTATTTT. As protein: CASRGGTSTDTQYF.

This rearrangement joins TRBV30 to TRBJ2-1, with TRBD1 matching 9 bases. CDR1 is GTSNPN, CDR2 SVGIG, per germline (reference sequence). The V and J ends lost 3 bases and 7 bases, in that order; junction bases with no gene match: 10. The CDR3 length is 15 residues. CDR3 bases: TGTGCCTGGAGCTTACAGGGGGCGGTGGGGAATGAGCAGTTCTTC. This codes for CAWSLQGAVGNEQFF.

For the CDR3, the DNA is TGCGCCAGCAGCGGACTAGCGGGAGCGGATACGCAGTATTTT. As protein: CASSGLAGADTQYF. The chain is built from TRBV5-1 and TRBJ2-3, with 13 positions matching TRBD2. Germline V gene lookup returns CDR1 SGHRS and CDR2 YFSETQ. V shed 4 bases and J 6 bases; nucleotides not matched to a gene: 2. This CDR3 contains 14 residues.